Listed here is a single TCR beta chain. The CDR3 extends over 17 amino acids. Germline V gives CDR1 SGHDT, CDR2 YYEEEE. The trim removed 2 bases at V and 5 bases at J, leaving 8 bases unmatched. As originally analysed: Scientists estimated how many nucleated cells there were by amplifying reference gene primers. This table comes from immunoSEQ multiplex PCR, and its TCRdb copy is limited to in-frame clones, with some not included. The D gene and trimming were derived from the DNA, and the V and J assignments and clone size from that table. The sample lists roughly 250,000 clones, around 81% occurring once. The sample is drawn from a study of blood T cell repertoires in COVID-19. Looking at the study overall: Acute and convalescent COVID-19 samples came from the United States, Italy and Spain. T cells, B-cell-depleted T cells, or PBMCs supplied cDNA or gDNA.

The sample was peripheral blood. The V and J genes are TRBV5-6 and TRBJ2-7, with 15 bases that match TRBD2. This TCR was recovered from a woman aged 55-75 years with active or convalescent COVID-19. Written as DNA, the CDR3 is TGTGCCAGCAGCTTAAGGACTAGCGGGAGGGCCAGGAACGAGCAGTACTTC. Protein: CASSLRTSGRARNEQYF.